The 5 T cell receptor beta chains in this list originate from one sample, sequenced in a study of immune evolution from preneoplasia to lung adenocarcinoma. Clones were sequenced by immunoSEQ multiplex PCR, and TCRdb holds only the in-frame ones, with some missing. The sample holds approximately 8,800 clones, roughly 77% seen once. The specimen was FFPE lung adenocarcinoma in situ tissue. These receptors came from a person aged 70 to 85 with lung adenocarcinoma.

The V gene is TRBV27, the J gene TRBJ1-4; D is unresolved. The V and J ends lost 3 bases and 6 bases respectively, with 14 bases between them. CDR1 is MNHEY, CDR2 SMNVEV, per germline (reference sequence). This CDR3 region has 15 residues. The CDR3 loop is CASSFRRDGYEKLFF. The CDR3, as DNA: TGTGCCAGCAGTTTTCGAAGGGATGGATATGAAAAACTGTTTTTT.

The CDR3 reads CASSLDISYYGYTF. The CDR3 DNA reads as TGTGCCAGCAGCTTAGATATCTCATACTATGGCTACACCTTC. The chain joins TRBV4-2 to TRBJ1-2; D is uncertain. CDR1 and CDR2 from the germline V gene are LGHNA and YNFKEQ. The germline V and J ends were trimmed by 5 bases and 3 bases, with 13 bases remaining between them. The CDR3 spans 14 residues.

The chain has TRBV11-3 and TRBJ2-3, with D perhaps matching TRBD1 (6 bases). Germline V gives CDR1 SGHNT, CDR2 YENEEA. V was pared by 5 bases and J by 6 bases, with 9 bases between. This CDR3 is built from 12 residues. In DNA form, the CDR3 reads TGTGCCAGCAGCCCCACAGGGGATACGCAGTATTTT. This codes for CASSPTGDTQYF.

This clone appeared a single time. V usage is TRBV7-9 and J usage is TRBJ2-7, with TRBD1 identical over 7 bases. J lost 7 bases, V lost 2 bases, and 5 bases had no gene match. The CDR3 extends over 13 amino acids. Germline CDR1 and CDR2: SEHNR and FQNEAQ (reference sequence). The CDR3 DNA follows: TGTGCCAGCAGCTTAACCGCAGGGGGTGAGCAGTACTTC. This translates into CASSLTAGGEQYF.

V is TRBV30 and J is TRBJ1-1, with TRBD1 as a possible D gene (6 bases). The CDR3 contains 15 residues. Trimming removed 2 bases from V and 1 base from J, with 14 bases in between. Germline values: CDR1 GTSNPN, CDR2 SVGIG (reference sequence). The CDR3 region has the DNA TGTGCCTGGAGTCCCTCGGGGACAACGAACACTGAAGCTTTCTTT. This gives the protein CAWSPSGTTNTEAFF.